The 28 T cell receptor beta chains below all came from one sample that was sequenced in a study of blood T cell repertoires in COVID-19. Libraries were prepared by immunoSEQ multiplex PCR; TCRdb keeps only in-frame clonotypes and omits some of them. Of under 350,000 clones in the sample, roughly 85% were seen once. Sequenced sample: peripheral blood. Receptors originate from a woman aged 45-65 years who had recovered from COVID-19.

This clone was detected only once. The CDR3: CASSPGGRTEAFF. CDR3 DNA: TGTGCCAGCAGCCCCGGGGGAAGGACTGAAGCTTTCTTT. This chain connects TRBV28 to TRBJ1-1; TRBD1 might be the D (5 bases). The CDR3 consists of 13 residues. V was pared by 6 bases and J by 5 bases, with 13 bases between. Germline lookup yields CDR1 MDHEN and CDR2 SYDVKM. Variable domain in full (rest from reference TRBV28 and TRBJ1-1): DVKVTQSSRYLVKRTGEKVFLECVQDMDHENMFWYRQDPGLGLRLIYFSYDVKMKEKGDIPEGYSVSREKKERFSLILESASTNQTSMYLCASSPGGRTEAFFGQGTRLTVV.

Notes on this clone: Additional DNA sequences in this sample encode the identical CDR3. V usage is TRBV5-1 and J usage is TRBJ2-7; D perhaps matches TRBD2 (6 bases). CDR1 is SGHRS, CDR2 YFSETQ, per germline. Trimming cost V 1 base and J 1 base, with 9 bases left between them. This CDR3 comprises 14 residues. CDR3 DNA: TGCGCCAGCAGCTTGTCCGGGGGATCCTACGAGCAGTACTTC. It yields the protein CASSLSGGSYEQYF.

The rearrangement joins TRBV7-8 to TRBJ1-2, with 7 bases identical to TRBD1. CDR1 and CDR2 from the germline V gene are SGHVS and FQNEAQ. V dropped 6 bases and J dropped 4; count of bases not matched to a gene: 8. CDR3 length equals 14 residues. The CDR3 region is CASRGNRGPYGYTF. The CDR3 coding sequence is TGTGCCAGCAGGGGTAACAGGGGACCCTATGGCTACACCTTC.

The genes are TRBV6-5 and TRBJ2-7; D gene ambiguous. Germline V lookup: CDR1 MNHEY, CDR2 SVGAGI. V lost 0 bases and J 3 bases, leaving 9 bases between the germline ends. This CDR3 is 14 amino acids long. CDR3 bases: TGTGCCAGCAGTTACTCGGGCAGCTACTACGAGCAGTACTTC. It specifies CASSYSGSYYEQYF.

This clone was found a few times. This CDR3 is CSVLGYDEQFF. The CDR3 DNA sequence: TGCAGTGTGTTGGGCTATGATGAGCAGTTCTTC. The chain uses TRBV20-1 and TRBJ2-1; D unresolved. Germline values: CDR1 DFQATT, CDR2 SNEGSKA (reference sequence). The CDR3 sequence is 11 residues long. V was cut by 7 bases and J by 8 bases, with 12 bases left in between.

The rearrangement uses TRBV7-9 and TRBJ1-6, with D tentatively TRBD1 (5 bases). Germline assignment: CDR1 SEHNR and CDR2 FQNEAQ (reference sequence). Trimming removed 5 bases at V and 5 bases at J, with 16 bases between. CDR3 length: 16 amino acids. The DNA of the CDR3 is TGTGCCAGCAGCCCGGGACTGTTTGTGGATAATTCACCCCTCCACTTT. It specifies CASSPGLFVDNSPLHF. Full variable domain (outside the CDR3, taken from reference TRBV7-9 and TRBJ1-6): DTGVSQNPRHKITKRGQNVTFRCDPISEHNRLYWYRQTLGQGPEFLTYFQNEAQLEKSRLLSDRFSAERPKGSFSTLEIQRTEQGDSAMYLCASSPGLFVDNSPLHFGNGTRLTVT.

V usage is TRBV6-6 and J usage is TRBJ2-2, with 9 bases matching TRBD2. CDR1 and CDR2 (germline): MNHNY, SVGAGI (reference sequence). This CDR3 contains 15 residues. Trimming cost V 4 bases and J 3 bases; bases outside gene matches: 3. In DNA form, the CDR3 reads TGTGCCAGCAGTTTAGCGGGGGCTTACACCGGGGAGCTGTTTTTT. It is translated as CASSLAGAYTGELFF.

The chain couples TRBV5-8 to TRBJ1-1; D is uncertain. This CDR3 contains 12 residues. Trimming left V 5 bases short and J 4 bases short, with 9 bases between. Germline V gene lookup returns CDR1 SGHTS and CDR2 YDEGEE. The CDR3 reads CASRVGVTEAFF. CDR3 DNA sequence: TGTGCCAGCAGAGTCGGGGTCACTGAAGCTTTCTTT.

The chain carries TRBV5-6 and TRBJ2-3, with TRBD2 matching over 7 bases. V was pared by 7 bases and J by 0 bases, with 5 bases of the junction left unmatched. The germline V gene has CDR1 SGHDT and CDR2 YYEEEE. The CDR3 totals 14 residues. The CDR3 here is CASGEGGSTDTQYF. DNA for the CDR3: TGTGCCAGCGGGGAGGGCGGGAGCACAGATACGCAGTATTTT.

The V and J genes are TRBV5-1 and TRBJ2-3, with D hard to call. Per germline, CDR1 SGHRS and CDR2 YFSETQ. V lost 1 base and J 4 bases, leaving 10 bases between the germline ends. This CDR3 region has 14 residues. In DNA form, the CDR3 reads TGCGCCAGCAGCTTGTTCAGTACGTCAGATACGCAGTATTTT. It is translated as CASSLFSTSDTQYF.

This chain links TRBV6-4 with TRBJ2-3; D possibly corresponds to TRBD2 (6 bases). CDR3 size: 15 residues. The V gene lost 2 bases and the J gene lost 6 bases, with 15 bases spanning the gap. The V gene's germline CDR1 is MRHNA and CDR2 SNTAGT. CDR3 DNA sequence: TGTGCCAGCAGTGACAGGTTCGGGGGAAGGGATACGCAGTATTTT. Its translation: CASSDRFGGRDTQYF.

The chain uses TRBV2 and TRBJ2-7; D may be TRBD2 (5 bases). V lost 8 bases and J 9 bases, leaving 23 bases between the germline ends. The CDR3 has 14 residues. The germline CDR1 and CDR2 sequences are SNHLY and FYNNEI. The CDR3 here is CASERADTLLGQYF. The CDR3 nucleotides read TGTGCCAGCGAGCGAGCGGATACCCTACTCGGGCAGTACTTC.

V usage is TRBV3-1 (or the pseudogene TRBV3-2) and J usage is TRBJ2-5, with 12 bases matching TRBD1. This CDR3 is built from 15 residues. V trimming: 4 bases; J trimming: 5 bases; junction bases outside the gene matches: 5. CDR1 is LGHDT and CDR2 is YNNKEL in the germline V gene (reference sequence). CDR3 sequence (DNA): TGTGCCAGCAGCCGGGGACAGGGGGCCATCGAGACCCAGTACTTC. Its translation: CASSRGQGAIETQYF.

The genes are TRBV5-1 and TRBJ2-1; 7 bases line up with TRBD2. Germline CDR1 reads SGHRS; CDR2 reads YFSETQ. The V and J ends lost 0 bases and 6 bases, in that order; junction bases with no gene match: 9. The CDR3 totals 16 residues. In nucleotides, the CDR3 is TGCGCCAGCAGCTTGGAATGGACTAGGGCTTCCAATGAGCAGTTCTTC. The encoded protein is CASSLEWTRASNEQFF.

The chain links TRBV7-9 to TRBJ1-1, with 7 positions matching TRBD1. Germline assignment: CDR1 SEHNR and CDR2 FQNEAQ (reference sequence). This CDR3 comprises 12 residues. The trim removed 0 bases at V and 11 bases at J, leaving 3 bases unmatched. CDR3 bases: TGTGCCAGCAGCTTAGCGGAGACAGGGGCTTTCTTT. Translated: CASSLAETGAFF.

The chain has TRBV18 and TRBJ1-1; 7 nucleotides align to TRBD1. V shed 4 bases, J shed 5 bases, and the junction held 7 bases outside the gene matches. CDR1 and CDR2 from the germline V gene are KGHSH and LQKENI. The length of the CDR3 is 14 residues. As DNA, the CDR3 is TGTGCCAGCTCACGACCAGGGGGTCAAACTGAAGCTTTCTTT. The encoded protein is CASSRPGGQTEAFF. Full variable domain (rest looked up from reference TRBV18 and TRBJ1-1): NAGVMQNPRHLVRRRGQEARLRCSPMKGHSHVYWYRQLPEEGLKFMVYLQKENIIDESGMPKERFSAEFPKEGPSILRIQQVVRGDSAAYFCASSRPGGQTEAFFGQGTRLTVV.

The chain is built from TRBV4-2 and TRBJ2-1; 9 bases match TRBD1. The V and J ends lost 2 bases and 5 bases, in that order; junction bases with no gene match: 4. The CDR3 extends over 15 amino acids. Germline CDR1 reads LGHNA; CDR2 reads YNFKEQ. The CDR3 DNA is TGTGCCAGCAGCCAAACGGGACAGGGTAACAATGAGCAGTTCTTC. This translates into CASSQTGQGNNEQFF.

The rearrangement links TRBV10-3 to TRBJ2-7; maybe TRBD2 (5 bases). The CDR3 sequence is 15 residues long. Germline V gives CDR1 ENHRY, CDR2 SYGVKD. Deletions cut 3 bases from V and 2 bases from J, with 14 bases between. CDR3 sequence: CAISDRLARPYEQYF. In nucleotides, the CDR3 is TGTGCCATCAGTGATAGGTTAGCGAGGCCCTACGAGCAGTACTTC.

In this sample, this clone turned up once. The chain is built from TRBV7-2 and TRBJ2-3, with D hard to call. The V and J ends lost 2 bases and 5 bases respectively, with 8 bases between them. Looked up from germline, CDR1 is SGHTA and CDR2 is FQGNSA. The length of the CDR3 is 13 residues. CDR3 bases: TGTGCCAGCAGCTTAAGCCTAGGAGATACGCAGTATTTT. Its translation: CASSLSLGDTQYF. Full variable domain (outside the CDR3, taken from reference TRBV7-2 and TRBJ2-3): GAGVSQSPSNKVTEKGKDVELRCDPISGHTALYWYRQSLGQGLEFLIYFQGNSAPDKSGLPSDRFSAERTGGSVSTLTIQRTQQEDSAVYLCASSLSLGDTQYFGPGTRLTVL.

The V call is TRBV7-2, the J call TRBJ2-1; TRBD2 matches at 8 bases. Unmatched junction bases numbered 7, after V lost 5 bases and J lost 7 bases. CDR3 size: 14 residues. Looked up from germline, CDR1 is SGHTA and CDR2 is FQGNSA. The CDR3 coding sequence is TGTGCCAGCAGCCCGAGGACTAGCCTAAATGAGCAGTTCTTC. Amino acids: CASSPRTSLNEQFF.

The genes are TRBV7-3 and TRBJ2-3; D gene uncertain. The V end lost 5 bases, the J end lost 2 bases, and 8 bases lay between the germline ends. The germline gives CDR1 SGHTA, CDR2 FQGTGA. The CDR3 sequence is 13 residues long. The CDR3 loop reads CASSARLTDTQYF. Here the CDR3 DNA reads TGTGCCAGCAGCGCCAGACTCACAGATACGCAGTATTTT.

Regarding this clone: Other DNA sequences in this specimen translate into the identical CDR3. J is TRBJ2-3 and V is TRBV4-3, with a tentative D call TRBD2 (7 bases). Germline lookup yields CDR1 LGHNA and CDR2 YSLEER. This CDR3 is 16 amino acids long. V lost 1 base, J lost 4 bases, and 15 bases lay in between. The CDR3 DNA reads TGCGCCAGCAGCCAAGGGGGAGGGGGAAGGGCAGATACGCAGTATTTT. Protein: CASSQGGGGRADTQYF.

V is TRBV6-5 and J is TRBJ2-2; D is uncertain. Germline V gene lookup returns CDR1 MNHEY and CDR2 SVGAGI. Trimming cost V 4 bases and J 6 bases, with 9 bases left between them. The CDR3 length is 13 residues. The DNA for the CDR3 is TGTGCCAGCAGTTCGCAGCGTTCCGGGGAGCTGTTTTTT. It codes for CASSSQRSGELFF.

The rearrangement links TRBV4-1 to TRBJ2-7, with a possible D match to TRBD2 (6 bases). Germline V gives CDR1 MGHRA, CDR2 YSYEKL. V gave up 1 base and J gave up 1 base, with 17 bases separating them. CDR3 length equals 17 residues. This CDR3 is CASSQVVGGIASYEQYF. The CDR3, as DNA: TGCGCCAGCAGCCAAGTAGTGGGAGGAATCGCTTCCTACGAGCAGTACTTC.

The gene calls are TRBV6-5 and TRBJ2-7, with 7 bases matching TRBD2. V lost 8 bases and J lost 3; bases outside the gene matches: 4. Per germline, CDR1 MNHEY and CDR2 SVGAGI. The CDR3 has 12 residues. The CDR3 coding sequence is TGTGCCAGCTCAGCGGGGCACTACGAGCAGTACTTC. It codes for CASSAGHYEQYF.

The gene calls are TRBV7-2 and TRBJ2-3, with 8 bases identical to TRBD2. This CDR3 is 16 amino acids long. Germline-derived CDR1 and CDR2 are SGHTA and FQGNSA. J gave up 1 base and V 3 bases, and 6 bases lay outside the gene matches. The CDR3 here is CASSFASGSGTDTQYF. In DNA, the CDR3 is TGTGCCAGCAGCTTCGCTAGCGGGTCGGGCACAGATACGCAGTATTTT.

This chain connects TRBV7-9 to TRBJ1-4; TRBD1 is a possible D gene (6 bases). The CDR3 totals 13 residues. Germline CDR1 SEHNR, CDR2 FQNEAQ (reference sequence). The V end lost 4 bases, the J end lost 8 bases, and 11 bases lay between the germline ends. CDR3 DNA: TGTGCCAGCAGCTCATGGACAGAGGAAAAACTGTTTTTT. Its protein is CASSSWTEEKLFF.

The chain has TRBV27 and TRBJ2-3; 8 bases fit TRBD2. The V and J ends lost 5 bases and 6 bases, in that order; junction bases with no gene match: 7. There are 14 residues in the CDR3. Germline V gene sequence: CDR1 MNHEY, CDR2 SMNVEV (reference sequence). CDR3: CASSPQTSADTQYF. CDR3 bases: TGTGCCAGCAGTCCACAGACTAGCGCGGATACGCAGTATTTT.